The clone carrying this T cell receptor (beta chain) occurred a few times. The CDR3 is made up of 12 amino acids. Trimming pared 4 bases from V and 3 bases from J, leaving 9 bases between. Germline V gene lookup returns CDR1 DFQATT and CDR2 SNEGSKA (reference sequence). This entry belongs to a study of identical twins. TCRdb re-called the 5' RACE reads with MiXCR, one entry per CDR3 protein. The sample has roughly 750,000 distinct CDR3 sequences; around 20% are singletons. This sample also belongs to another study, concerning T cells expressing NK-cell markers. As that study records: In roughly six donors, dominant NKG2C+ clonotypes were roughly 1.0-8% of CD8+ T cells.

The J gene is TRBJ1-2, the V gene TRBV20-1; D might be TRBD1 (6 bases). The sequencing input was PBMCs. The receptor's source is a woman aged 18-29 years in good health. Written as DNA, the CDR3 is TGCAGTGCTACCGACAGGTACTATGGCTACACCTTC. As protein: CSATDRYYGYTF.